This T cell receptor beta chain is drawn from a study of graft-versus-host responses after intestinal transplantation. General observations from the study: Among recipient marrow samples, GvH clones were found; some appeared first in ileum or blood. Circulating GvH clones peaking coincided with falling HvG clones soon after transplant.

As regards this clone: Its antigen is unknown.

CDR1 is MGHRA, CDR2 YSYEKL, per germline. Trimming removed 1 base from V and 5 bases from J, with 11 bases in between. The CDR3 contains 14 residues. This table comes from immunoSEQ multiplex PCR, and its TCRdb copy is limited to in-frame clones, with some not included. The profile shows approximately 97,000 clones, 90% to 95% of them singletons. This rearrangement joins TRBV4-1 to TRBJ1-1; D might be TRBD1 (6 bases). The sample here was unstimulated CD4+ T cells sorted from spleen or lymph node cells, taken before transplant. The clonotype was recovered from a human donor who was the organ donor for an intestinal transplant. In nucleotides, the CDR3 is TGCGCCAGCAGCCAAGGTTCAGGGGAGACTGAAGCTTTCTTT. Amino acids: CASSQGSGETEAFF.